These 2 T cell receptor beta chains were all obtained from the same sample, sequenced in a study of T cells after yellow fever vaccination (dated by TCRdb to about 2019). Library preparation employed 5' RACE. Sequencing took place on an Illumina HiSeq 2500. Using fastp trimming at Q25 and MiXCR clonotype assembly, TCRdb reanalyzed the public sequencing data and kept in-frame beta chains. Entries that share a CDR3 protein sequence are merged under the most common genes and DNA. Within this sample are 310,000 or so distinct CDR3 sequences, with around 6.8% of them counted one time only. Clones ranked in the top ten supply roughly a sixth of the sample. In light of the paper, this sample's treatment or condition label describes: live attenuated yellow fever vaccine strain. The source material was PBMCs, sampled approximately 47 days after the first yellow fever vaccination. The source of these receptors is a man younger than 30 who received the YFV17D yellow fever vaccine.

In DNA form, the CDR3 reads TGCGCCAGCAGCTTGTTTCTGTCAGACCAAGAGACCCAGTACTTC. Its translation: CASSLFLSDQETQYF. The chain recombines TRBV5-1 with TRBJ2-5, with D unresolved. Trimming shortened V by 1 base and J by 0 bases, and 10 bases separated the two germline ends. Germline CDR1 is SGHRS and CDR2 is YFSETQ. The CDR3 runs 15 residues.

J is TRBJ1-4 and V is TRBV7-9; D gene unclear. The CDR3 spans 14 residues. Trimming took 5 bases from V and 0 from J, leaving 7 bases between them. Germline V gives CDR1 SEHNR, CDR2 FQNEAQ (reference sequence). The CDR3 DNA follows: TGTGCCAGCAGCCCTCTTTCAACTAATGAAAAACTGTTTTTT. This translates into CASSPLSTNEKLFF.